These 5 T cell receptor beta chains came from one sample sequenced in a study of human T cells and chemical hapten exposure. Time point described: pre-sensitization, week 0. The treatment: therapeutic diphenylcyclopropenone sensitization with weekly scalp DPC. TCRdb re-analysed the RACE reads in MiXCR, keeping a single row per CDR3 protein. The table records around 120,000 distinct CDR3 sequences, 13% of them present only once. This specimen was whole blood, taken in connection with sensitization to the hapten diphenylcyclopropenone (DPC). The source is a woman under 30 with alopecia areata. Some clones in this sample may be carry-over from other donors' samples.

V usage is TRBV28 and J usage is TRBJ2-6; D ambiguous. Between the trimmed V and J ends, which lost 3 bases and 0 bases, there was a span of 6 bases. CDR1 is MDHEN, CDR2 SYDVKM, per germline. The CDR3 has 15 residues. The CDR3 DNA reads as TGTGCCAGCAGTTTTCACCTCTCTGGGGCCAACGTCCTGACTTTC. This encodes CASSFHLSGANVLTF.

Ten or more counts support this clonotype. This rearrangement joins TRBV28 to TRBJ2-1, with 10 positions matching TRBD2. From germline, CDR1 is MDHEN and CDR2 SYDVKM. J lost 7 bases, V lost 5 bases, and 8 bases had no gene match. This CDR3 is 15 amino acids long. The CDR3 sequence is CASSRSGGLRNEQFF. For the CDR3, the DNA is TGTGCCAGCAGTCGTAGCGGGGGGCTGCGGAATGAGCAGTTCTTC. The whole variable domain, remainder taken from reference TRBV28 and TRBJ2-1, is DVKVTQSSRYLVKRTGEKVFLECVQDMDHENMFWYRQDPGLGLRLIYFSYDVKMKEKGDIPEGYSVSREKKERFSLILESASTNQTSMYLCASSRSGGLRNEQFFGPGTRLTVL.

This clonotype was recorded a few times. The chain has TRBV7-9 and TRBJ1-5, with 11 bases identical to TRBD1. The CDR3 consists of 17 residues. With V trimmed by 6 bases and J by 2 bases, 9 bases remained unmatched. Germline V lookup: CDR1 SEHNR, CDR2 FQNEAQ (reference sequence). The CDR3 DNA reads as TGTGCCAGCAGTCAACCGGGACAGGGGGGCGGCAATCAGCCCCAGCATTTT. It codes for CASSQPGQGGGNQPQHF.

The J gene is TRBJ2-2, the V gene TRBV6-6; 9 bases align to TRBD2. Germline trimming cut 2 bases from V and 5 bases from J; bases unmatched to any gene: 9. The germline CDR1 and CDR2 sequences are MNHNY and SVGAGI (reference sequence). The CDR3 contains 17 residues. CDR3 region: CASSYPPAGGRTGELFF. CDR3 coding DNA: TGTGCCAGCAGTTACCCTCCAGCGGGGGGACGAACCGGGGAGCTGTTTTTT.

This clonotype was seen only a few times. The chain combines TRBV9 with TRBJ1-1, with D possibly being TRBD1 (5 bases). V gave up 4 bases and J gave up 7 bases, with 11 bases separating them. The germline V gene has CDR1 SGDLS and CDR2 YYNGEE. This CDR3 comprises 12 residues. The CDR3 protein is CASSPKTVEAFF. The DNA of the CDR3 is TGTGCCAGCAGCCCGAAGACAGTTGAAGCTTTCTTT.